Below, 7 T cell receptor beta chains from the same sample are listed, as sequenced in a study of blood T cell repertoires in COVID-19. Libraries were prepared by immunoSEQ multiplex PCR; TCRdb keeps only in-frame clonotypes and omits some of them. The repertoire holds over 100,000 clones, with 75% to 90% as singletons. Sequencing was carried out using peripheral blood. The receptors were sampled from a man aged 50 to 59 with active COVID-19.

The V gene is TRBV15, the J gene TRBJ2-2; D might be TRBD1 (6 bases). This CDR3 comprises 14 residues. In germline, CDR1 is LNHNV, CDR2 YYDKDF (reference sequence). V was shortened by 4 bases and J by 3 bases, with 9 bases between the two germline ends. CDR3 bases: TGTGCCACCAGCAATTCAGGGGACACCGGGGAGCTGTTTTTT. This translates into CATSNSGDTGELFF.

This clone is a singleton in its sample. The chain uses TRBV3-1 (or the pseudogene TRBV3-2) and TRBJ2-5, with 10 bases fitting TRBD2. The CDR3 covers 14 residues. V lost 6 bases to trimming and J lost 5 bases; unmatched junction nucleotides: 6. Germline CDR1 LGHDT, CDR2 YNNKEL (reference sequence). The CDR3 protein is CASSSSGGAETQYF. The CDR3 DNA is TGTGCCAGCAGTTCCAGCGGGGGGGCCGAGACCCAGTACTTC.

V gene TRBV9 combines with J gene TRBJ1-3; possible D gene TRBD1, 6 bases. From germline, CDR1 is SGDLS and CDR2 YYNGEE. The CDR3 has 15 residues. V lost 4 bases, J lost 0 bases, and 11 bases lay in between. The CDR3 region is CASSPRGDSGNTIYF. As DNA, the CDR3 is TGTGCCAGCAGCCCCAGGGGAGACTCTGGAAACACCATATATTTT.

The CDR3 protein is CASSYGTGTGYEQYF. CDR3 bases: TGTGCCAGCAGCTATGGGACAGGGACAGGCTACGAGCAGTACTTC. The V call is TRBV5-6, the J call TRBJ2-7, with 9 bases fitting TRBD1. The CDR3 length is 15 residues. The trim removed 3 bases at V and 3 bases at J, leaving 7 bases unmatched. Germline loops: CDR1 SGHDT, CDR2 YYEEEE.

The rearrangement joins TRBV28 to TRBJ1-5; D ambiguous. CDR3 size: 14 residues. Germline V CDR1 and CDR2: MDHEN, SYDVKM. V lost 6 bases to trimming and J lost 11 bases, with 20 bases between them. The CDR3 nucleotides are TGTGCCAGCAGCCCCGCGGGAGGTAGAAGCGCCCAGCATTTT. Its protein product is CASSPAGGRSAQHF.

The chain couples TRBV2 to TRBJ1-4; D not resolved. Trimming pared 8 bases from V and 6 bases from J, leaving 10 bases between. The CDR3 length is 12 residues. Germline CDR1 SNHLY, CDR2 FYNNEI. The CDR3 DNA is TGTGCCAGCCGGGTGGCGTATGAAAAACTGTTTTTT. Encoded protein: CASRVAYEKLFF.

V is TRBV4-2 and J is TRBJ2-1; no clear D gene. Trimming removed 3 bases at V and 7 bases at J, with 10 bases between. CDR3 length equals 13 residues. CDR1 LGHNA and CDR2 YNFKEQ come from the germline V gene. The DNA for the CDR3 is TGTGCCAGCAGCCAGCCCCCACTAAATGAGCAGTTCTTC. Translation gives CASSQPPLNEQFF.